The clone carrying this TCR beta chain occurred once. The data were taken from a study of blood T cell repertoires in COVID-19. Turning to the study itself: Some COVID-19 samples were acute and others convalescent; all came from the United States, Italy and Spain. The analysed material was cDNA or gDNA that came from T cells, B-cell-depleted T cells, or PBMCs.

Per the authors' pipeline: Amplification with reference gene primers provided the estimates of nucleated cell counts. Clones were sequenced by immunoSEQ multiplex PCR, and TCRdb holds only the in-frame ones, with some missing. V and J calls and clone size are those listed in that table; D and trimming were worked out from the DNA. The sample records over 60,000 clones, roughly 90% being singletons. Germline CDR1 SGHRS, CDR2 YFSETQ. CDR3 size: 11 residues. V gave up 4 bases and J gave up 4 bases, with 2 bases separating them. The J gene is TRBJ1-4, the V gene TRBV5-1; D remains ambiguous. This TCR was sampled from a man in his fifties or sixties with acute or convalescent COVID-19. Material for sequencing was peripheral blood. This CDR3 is CASSLNEKLFF. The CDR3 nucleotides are TGCGCCAGCAGCCTTAATGAAAAACTGTTTTTT.